The clone carrying this T cell receptor (beta chain) is a singleton in its sample. Losses at the gene ends were 4 bases for V and 3 bases for J; bases not matched to a gene: 9. This CDR3 comprises 15 residues. CDR1 is SGHRS and CDR2 is YFSETQ in the germline V gene. This entry is derived from a study of blood T cell repertoires in COVID-19. Study information: Sample material is recorded as cDNA or gDNA derived from T cells, B-cell-depleted T cells, or PBMCs.

In the original processing: Reference gene primers were amplified, and this amplification served to estimate nucleated cell counts. Using immunoSEQ multiplex PCR, the repertoire was profiled, and TCRdb retains in-frame clones only, with some absent. Clonal size and the V and J genes are those of that table, whereas D and trimming came from the DNA. The table has under 350,000 clones, roughly 86% seen once. The clonotype originates from a man between 18 and 29 years old with active or convalescent COVID-19. This chain joins TRBV5-1 and TRBJ1-1; 7 positions agree with TRBD1. Sequencing was performed on peripheral blood. The CDR3 DNA reads as TGCGCCAGCAGCCTCTCGTCTGACAGGGACACTGAAGCTTTCTTT. It specifies CASSLSSDRDTEAFF.